The 32 T cell receptor beta chains reported below all come from one sample, sequenced in a study of CD8 T cells in Susac syndrome. When the RNA was reverse transcribed, random hexamers were used with an input of roughly 0.45 to 1 ug. One entry per CDR3 protein results from TCRdb running MiXCR on the immunoSEQ multiplex PCR reads. The sample gives around 150,000 distinct CDR3 sequences, more than 90% of which show up once; 0.084% is in the top ten. The source material was CD4+ T cells from PBMCs. The receptors derive from a human donor with Susac syndrome.

The chain combines TRBV20-1 with TRBJ1-6; D remains ambiguous. This CDR3 has 13 amino acids. Germline CDR1 is DFQATT and CDR2 is SNEGSKA (reference sequence). V was shortened by 2 bases and J by 9 bases, with 11 bases between the two germline ends. The CDR3 region has the DNA TGCAGTGCTAGACAGGCCAAGAGTTCACCCCTCCACTTT. The encoded protein is CSARQAKSSPLHF.

V usage is TRBV24-1 and J usage is TRBJ2-1, with 9 bases aligning to TRBD1. This CDR3 contains 18 residues. Unmatched junction bases numbered 14, after V lost 6 bases and J lost 3 bases. Germline values: CDR1 KGHDR, CDR2 SFDVKD. The chain's CDR3 is CATSSPFTPGQGYNEQFF. The DNA for the CDR3 is TGTGCCACCAGTTCACCTTTTACTCCGGGACAGGGCTACAATGAGCAGTTCTTC.

The chain uses TRBV5-6 and TRBJ1-2, with 10 bases that match TRBD1. The germline V gene has CDR1 SGHDT and CDR2 YYEEEE. V trimming: 7 bases; J trimming: 5 bases; junction bases outside the gene matches: 8. The CDR3 consists of 14 residues. DNA of the CDR3: TGTGCCAGCGCCCAGGACAGGGGGAAGTATGGCTACACCTTC. This encodes CASAQDRGKYGYTF. Based on the CDR3 plus reference TRBV5-6 and TRBJ1-2, the full variable domain is DAGVTQSPTHLIKTRGQQVTLRCSPKSGHDTVSWYQQALGQGPQFIFQYYEEEERQRGNFPDRFSGHQFPNYSSELNVNALLLGDSALYLCASAQDRGKYGYTFGSGTRLTVV.

This rearrangement joins TRBV18 to TRBJ1-3, with D perhaps matching TRBD1 (5 bases). Between the trimmed V and J ends, which lost 2 bases and 0 bases, there was a span of 5 bases. Germline lookup yields CDR1 KGHSH and CDR2 LQKENI. This CDR3 comprises 14 residues. CDR3 DNA sequence: TGTGCCAGCTCACCAGACAGCTCTGGAAACACCATATATTTT. Amino acid sequence: CASSPDSSGNTIYF. Combining the CDR3 with reference TRBV18 and TRBJ1-3 gives the whole variable domain NAGVMQNPRHLVRRRGQEARLRCSPMKGHSHVYWYRQLPEEGLKFMVYLQKENIIDESGMPKERFSAEFPKEGPSILRIQQVVRGDSAAYFCASSPDSSGNTIYFGEGSWLTVV.

The J gene is TRBJ2-7, the V gene TRBV12-3 or TRBV12-4; D possibly corresponds to TRBD2 (7 bases). V shed 5 bases and J shed 4 bases, with 21 bases lying between them. The CDR3 sequence is 16 residues long. The CDR3 nucleotides read TGTGCCAGCAGTCAAAGGGGGGGAGGGCCAGGATACGAGCAGTACTTC. Its protein is CASSQRGGGPGYEQYF.

The CDR3 nucleotides are TGCGCCAGCAGCTTGGGGCGACAGGGCGAGACCCAGTACTTC. Amino acids: CASSLGRQGETQYF. The chain carries TRBV5-1 and TRBJ2-5; 7 bases line up with TRBD1. The CDR3 length is 14 residues. With V trimmed by 0 bases and J by 5 bases, 4 bases remained unmatched. Looked up from germline, CDR1 is SGHRS and CDR2 is YFSETQ.

The CDR3 sequence is CASSELRDTGELFF. The DNA for the CDR3 is TGTGCCAGCAGTGAATTACGGGACACCGGGGAGCTGTTTTTT. The rearrangement links TRBV25-1 to TRBJ2-2; unclear D gene. This CDR3 has 14 amino acids. V shed 1 base and J shed 3 bases, with 6 bases lying between them. Germline-derived CDR1 and CDR2 are MGHDK and SYGVNS.

The chain is built from TRBV1 and TRBJ2-6; the listed D gene, TRBD1, was not tested against the DNA. TRBV1 corresponds to a pseudogene. The CDR3 is made up of 15 amino acids. The CDR3 DNA follows: TGCACCAGCAGCCAACGGGACTCTGGGGCCAACGTCCTGACTTTC. Translating it yields CTSSQRDSGANVLTF.

The chain joins TRBV20-1 to TRBJ1-3; D gene uncertain. The V gene lost 4 bases and the J gene lost 0 bases, with 7 bases spanning the gap. The CDR3 is 13 amino acids. Per germline, CDR1 DFQATT and CDR2 SNEGSKA (reference sequence). CDR3: CSATKYSGNTIYF. CDR3 nucleotide sequence: TGCAGTGCTACTAAGTACTCTGGAAACACCATATATTTT.

The chain carries TRBV20-1 and TRBJ1-1, with a weak D call TRBD1 (5 bases). Germline CDR1 reads DFQATT; CDR2 reads SNEGSKA (reference sequence). The V end was cut by 5 bases, the J end by 4 bases, with 11 bases between. The CDR3 is 12 amino acids. This CDR3 is CSARDRATEAFF. DNA of the CDR3: TGCAGTGCTCGGGACCGGGCCACTGAAGCTTTCTTT.

The V gene is TRBV20-1, the J gene TRBJ2-1; D is unresolved. The CDR3 spans 14 residues. CDR1 is DFQATT, CDR2 SNEGSKA, per germline (reference sequence). This CDR3 is CSGSPFPVGDEQFF. For the CDR3, the DNA is TGCAGCGGTAGTCCTTTCCCCGTTGGGGATGAGCAGTTCTTC.

V is TRBV12-3 or TRBV12-4 and J is TRBJ2-1; D is unclear. The CDR3 has 8 residues. Trimming removed 4 bases from V and 13 bases from J, with 2 bases in between. CDR3 nucleotides: TGTGCCAGCAGTTCCCAGTTCTTC. As protein: CASSSQFF.

Here the CDR3 DNA reads TGTGCCAGCAGCCAGGGGGGGGATCAGCCCCAGCATTTT. Its translation: CASSQGGDQPQHF. The genes are TRBV3-1 and TRBJ1-5; a weak D match, TRBD1 (5 bases). Germline V gene lookup returns CDR1 LGHDT and CDR2 YNNKEL (reference sequence). The ends were cut back, 3 bases at V and 5 bases at J, with 8 bases in the middle. This CDR3 region has 13 residues.

The gene calls are TRBV12-3 or TRBV12-4 and TRBJ2-5; tentatively, D is TRBD2 (7 bases). Trimming shortened V by 2 bases and J by 6 bases, and 10 bases separated the two germline ends. The CDR3 contains 13 residues. The DNA for the CDR3 is TGTGCCAGCAGTTTAAGGGGGGGAAAGACCCAGTACTTC. Its translation: CASSLRGGKTQYF.

The chain couples TRBV20-1 to TRBJ2-1; the D gene is possibly TRBD1 (8 bases). V was pared by 6 bases and J by 7 bases, with 19 bases between. The germline CDR1 and CDR2 sequences are DFQATT and SNEGSKA (reference sequence). The CDR3 length is 14 residues. The CDR3 DNA reads TGCAGTGCAACAAACAGGGGGAGGGGGAATGAGCAGTTCTTC. It specifies CSATNRGRGNEQFF.

This clonotype was observed a few times. The genes are TRBV11-2 and TRBJ2-2; D remains unclear. Trimming stripped 5 bases from V and 9 bases from J, with 16 bases between. The CDR3 loop spans 14 amino acids. From germline, CDR1 is SGHAT and CDR2 FQNNGV. CDR3 loop: CASSADSTARELFF. In DNA form, the CDR3 reads TGTGCCAGCAGCGCCGACTCGACCGCGCGGGAGCTGTTTTTT.

J is TRBJ1-6 and V is TRBV20-1; D possibly corresponds to TRBD1 (5 bases). Germline-derived CDR1 and CDR2 are DFQATT and SNEGSKA (reference sequence). The V end lost 0 bases, the J end lost 4 bases, and 13 bases lay between the germline ends. The CDR3 runs to 16 residues. The CDR3 DNA reads TGCAGTGCTAGAGATCCTAGTCAGGGTTATAATTCACCCCTCCACTTT. Encoded protein: CSARDPSQGYNSPLHF.

The chain uses TRBV20-1 and TRBJ2-1; 10 bases agree with TRBD2. The V gene end was trimmed by 6 bases and the J gene end by 5 bases; junction bases not matched to a gene: 10. CDR3 length: 15 residues. Germline V lookup: CDR1 DFQATT, CDR2 SNEGSKA (reference sequence). The CDR3 is CSALAGGVINNEQFF. In DNA, the CDR3 is TGCAGTGCCTTAGCGGGAGGAGTAATTAACAATGAGCAGTTCTTC.

The CDR3 coding sequence is TGTGCCAGCCGCACAGGGAGGGCGAACACCGGGGAGCTGTTTTTT. Protein: CASRTGRANTGELFF. The V gene is TRBV28, the J gene TRBJ2-2; D might be TRBD2 (7 bases). The CDR3 spans 15 residues. The V gene lost 8 bases and the J gene lost 0 bases, with 13 bases spanning the gap. CDR1 MDHEN and CDR2 SYDVKM come from the germline V gene.

The CDR3 here is CASSLDGTGVEEQFF. CDR3 nucleotides: TGCGCCAGCAGCTTGGATGGGACAGGGGTTGAGGAGCAGTTCTTC. The J gene is TRBJ2-1, the V gene TRBV5-1; 10 positions agree with TRBD1. CDR1 is SGHRS, CDR2 YFSETQ, per germline. J lost 10 bases, V lost 0 bases, and 7 bases had no gene match. This CDR3 has 15 residues.

The chain links TRBV18 to TRBJ2-5; 10 bases map to TRBD1. V shed 2 bases and J 5 bases; nucleotides not matched to a gene: 5. CDR3 length equals 15 residues. Per the germline V gene, CDR1 is KGHSH and CDR2 is LQKENI. CDR3 sequence (DNA): TGTGCCAGCTCACCAGGGACAGGGGTTCACGAGACCCAGTACTTC. Protein: CASSPGTGVHETQYF. The whole variable domain, remainder taken from reference TRBV18 and TRBJ2-5, is NAGVMQNPRHLVRRRGQEARLRCSPMKGHSHVYWYRQLPEEGLKFMVYLQKENIIDESGMPKERFSAEFPKEGPSILRIQQVVRGDSAAYFCASSPGTGVHETQYFGPGTRLLVL.

This clonotype was seen only once. This chain uses TRBV23-1 with TRBJ2-5, with D perhaps assigned TRBD1 or TRBD2 (6 bases each). TRBV23-1 is labeled an ORF, and its function is uncertain. V lost 0 bases and J lost 0, with 26 bases in between. This CDR3 is 21 amino acids long. The CDR3 nucleotides read TGCGCCAGCAGTCAATCGATGGTCCCGGGGGCCTGGGAGATGTACCAAGAGACCCAGTACTTC. Translating gives CASSQSMVPGAWEMYQETQYF.

This clonotype was seen only once. The chain joins TRBV9 to TRBJ2-5, with D uncertain. The CDR3 spans 15 residues. With 0 bases removed from V and 2 bases from J, the gap between germline ends came to 11 bases. The germline CDR1 and CDR2 sequences are SGDLS and YYNGEE. DNA of the CDR3: TGTGCCAGCAGCGTAGCAGGTGGTGAACAAGAGACCCAGTACTTC. Its protein is CASSVAGGEQETQYF.

The V and J genes are TRBV28 and TRBJ2-7, with TRBD1 matching over 7 bases. The CDR3 has 14 residues. V was pared by 7 bases and J by 4 bases, with 10 bases of the junction left unmatched. Germline V gene sequence: CDR1 MDHEN, CDR2 SYDVKM. The CDR3 coding sequence is TGTGCCAGCATCAAACCACAGGGGAGTTACGAGCAGTACTTC. Translated: CASIKPQGSYEQYF.

This chain joins TRBV18 and TRBJ2-1, with D possibly being TRBD2 (7 bases). This CDR3 has 14 amino acids. The germline V gene encodes CDR1 KGHSH and CDR2 LQKENI. V was shortened by 2 bases and J by 7 bases, with 12 bases between the two germline ends. CDR3 protein: CASSPKGRGNEQFF. Here the CDR3 DNA reads TGTGCCAGCTCACCAAAGGGGAGGGGGAATGAGCAGTTCTTC.

This chain links TRBV7-9 with TRBJ2-1; 8 nucleotides agree with TRBD1. Germline CDR1 SEHNR, CDR2 FQNEAQ (reference sequence). V gave up 2 bases and J gave up 5 bases; unmatched junction bases: 5. This CDR3 has 15 amino acids. CDR3 coding DNA: TGTGCCAGCAGCTTACGTCAGGGGGCGAACAATGAGCAGTTCTTC. It is translated as CASSLRQGANNEQFF. The full variable domain, with the rest looked up from reference TRBV7-9 and TRBJ2-1, is DTGVSQNPRHKITKRGQNVTFRCDPISEHNRLYWYRQTLGQGPEFLTYFQNEAQLEKSRLLSDRFSAERPKGSFSTLEIQRTEQGDSAMYLCASSLRQGANNEQFFGPGTRLTVL.

The genes are TRBV12-3 or TRBV12-4 and TRBJ2-5; D might be TRBD2 (6 bases). Trimming removed 6 bases from V and 1 base from J, with 18 bases in between. The CDR3 is 16 amino acids. CDR3 nucleotide sequence: TGTGCCAGCAGCCCTGGACGGCGGGGTGTCCAAGAGACCCAGTACTTC. Its protein is CASSPGRRGVQETQYF.

This clonotype was counted once. The genes are TRBV15 and TRBJ1-1; D might be TRBD1 (5 bases). The V end was cut by 2 bases, the J end by 1 base, with 14 bases between. In germline, CDR1 is LNHNV, CDR2 YYDKDF (reference sequence). The CDR3 loop spans 16 amino acids. The CDR3 reads CATSRNPQGANTEAFF. The DNA of the CDR3 is TGTGCCACCAGCAGAAACCCCCAGGGTGCGAACACTGAAGCTTTCTTT. The full variable domain, rest sourced from reference TRBV15 and TRBJ1-1, is DAMVIQNPRYQVTQFGKPVTLSCSQTLNHNVMYWYQQKSSQAPKLLFHYYDKDFNNEADTPDNFQSRRPNTSFCFLDIRSPGLGDTAMYLCATSRNPQGANTEAFFGQGTRLTVV.

This clonotype was seen a handful of times. The chain carries TRBV6-5 and TRBJ2-7; D is perhaps TRBD2 (6 bases). The V and J ends lost 9 bases and 2 bases respectively, with 8 bases between them. Per germline, CDR1 MNHEY and CDR2 SVGAGI. This CDR3 is 11 amino acids long. CDR3 loop: CASSGPYEQYF. CDR3 in DNA: TGTGCCAGTAGCGGCCCCTACGAGCAGTACTTC.

The CDR3 sequence is CASSDLGGRGGYTF. The CDR3, as DNA: TGTGCCAGCAGTGACCTCGGGGGGCGCGGAGGCTACACCTTC. The rearrangement uses TRBV6-5 and TRBJ1-2, with D possibly TRBD1 on 6 matching bases. V dropped 5 bases and J dropped 8 bases, with 18 bases sitting between them. This CDR3 spans 14 amino acids. Per the germline V gene, CDR1 is MNHEY and CDR2 is SVGAGI.

The chain combines TRBV12-3 or TRBV12-4 with TRBJ2-7; TRBD1 might be the D (6 bases). The CDR3 runs to 14 residues. With 7 bases removed from V and 7 bases from J, the gap between germline ends came to 20 bases. CDR3 in amino acids: CASTQGLTPGEQYF. The CDR3, as DNA: TGTGCCAGCACCCAGGGGCTAACCCCTGGGGAGCAGTACTTC.

This clonotype was picked up one time. The chain has TRBV29-1 and TRBJ2-3; 11 positions match TRBD2. The length of the CDR3 is 14 residues. Losses at the gene ends were 6 bases for V and 5 bases for J; bases not matched to a gene: 7. Germline V lookup: CDR1 SQVTM, CDR2 ANQGSEA. The CDR3 nucleotides are TGCAGCGTAGAACTAGCGGGGGCCGGAGATACGCAGTATTTT. Protein sequence: CSVELAGAGDTQYF.